The TCR beta chain under discussion was sequenced for a study of Ad26.COV2.S vaccination and SARS-CoV-2 variants. Study at large: Donor allocation was to the COV1001 Ad26.COV2.S trial arm. General study results and limits: Using TCR breadth and depth analyses may have led to underestimated total T cell responses. Vaccine recipients had higher spike-specific TCR breadth than placebo recipients.

Treatment specified: roughly 18 received Ad26.COV2.S at low or high dose, single or two shots; 5 received placebo; per-sample allocation not given. On day 63 after the first injection, vaccine and placebo recipients gave samples. A word on this clone: Its cognate antigen is unknown.

With V trimmed by 5 bases and J by 4 bases, 8 bases remained unmatched. The germline V gene encodes CDR1 SGHNT and CDR2 YYREEE (reference sequence). CDR3 length: 15 residues. Repertoires were generated with immunoSEQ multiplex PCR, while TCRdb's copy carries only in-frame clones and drops some. Altogether 380,000 or so clones are present, about nine tenths being singletons, with the ten largest covering about 6.4%. J is TRBJ2-3 and V is TRBV5-4; 9 bases align to TRBD1. The clonotype was recovered from a person aged 18 to 59 who received the Ad26.COV2.S COVID-19 vaccine or a placebo. Source: peripheral blood, taken in a trial of Ad26.COV2.S vaccine versus placebo. The chain's CDR3 is CASSNRDRVPDTQYF. CDR3 nucleotides: TGTGCCAGCAGTAACCGGGACAGGGTTCCAGATACGCAGTATTTT.